This T cell receptor (beta chain) was sequenced during a study of T cells after yellow fever vaccination. Study background: Fractions of limited cellularity were prepared by means of SMART-Seq v4 Ultra Low Input.

General study points: In post-booster samples, most primary-vaccination clones reappeared (96% CD4, roughly 89% CD8).

This clonotype was seen at least ten times. The antigen remains undetermined. Germline V lookup: CDR1 MNHEY, CDR2 SMNVEV (reference sequence). The V and J ends lost 3 bases and 10 bases, in that order; junction bases with no gene match: 6. This CDR3 contains 14 residues. The 5'RACE template-switching step produced TCR cDNA and added a universal primer site and UMIs. Via MiXCR, TCRdb re-called the 5' RACE reads, giving one row per CDR3 protein. The sample carries about 340,000 distinct CDR3 sequences, around 4.1% recorded once. The specimen was PBMCs, collected 5 days after the yellow fever booster vaccination. This receptor was identified in a man younger than 35 who received the YFV17D yellow fever vaccine. The V gene is TRBV27, the J gene TRBJ1-6; TRBD1 matches 7 bases. In DNA form, the CDR3 reads TGTGCCAGCAGTTTCAACAGGGGAGCCTCACCCCTCCACTTT. Its protein product is CASSFNRGASPLHF.